This T cell receptor (beta chain) was profiled in a study of T cell responses to AZD1222 COVID-19 vaccine. Using immunoSEQ multiplex PCR, the repertoire was profiled, and TCRdb retains in-frame clones only, with some absent. The table includes over 150,000 clones, over 75% detected once. The CDR3 has 16 residues. CDR1 is ENHRY and CDR2 is SYGVKD in the germline V gene. Trimming took off 2 bases at V and 5 bases at J, with 15 bases between the two ends. This material consisted of peripheral blood, taken on day 0 of AZD1222 vaccination. The source of this sequence is an adult in good health. The rearrangement uses TRBV10-3 and TRBJ1-4; tentatively, D is TRBD1 (6 bases). The CDR3 sequence is CAISETRDTFNEKLFF. The CDR3 DNA reads TGTGCCATCAGTGAGACCCGGGACACCTTCAATGAAAAACTGTTTTTT.